These 17 T cell receptor beta chains share one sample of origin, sequenced in a study of blood T cell repertoires in COVID-19. Clones were sequenced by immunoSEQ multiplex PCR, and TCRdb holds only the in-frame ones, with some missing. This table holds around 140,000 clones, 86% found once. Input material: PBMCs or T cells enriched from blood (not recorded which). These receptors came from a man in his fifties who had recovered from COVID-19.

The chain carries TRBV14 and TRBJ1-1; no reliable D call. The V gene's germline CDR1 is SGHDN and CDR2 FVKESK. With 4 bases removed from V and 3 bases from J, the gap between germline ends came to 18 bases. CDR3 length equals 16 residues. This CDR3 reads CASSLPGFIKDTEAFF. In nucleotides, the CDR3 is TGTGCCAGCAGCCTACCGGGATTTATAAAGGACACTGAAGCTTTCTTT.

This rearrangement joins TRBV12-3 or TRBV12-4 to TRBJ1-4; 8 positions agree with TRBD1. The ends lost 6 bases at V and 5 bases at J; junction bases unmatched: 2. The CDR3 covers 13 residues. In DNA, the CDR3 is TGTGCCAGCAGGCAGGGGGCCAATGAAAAACTGTTTTTT. It encodes CASRQGANEKLFF.

This chain uses TRBV18 with TRBJ1-5; TRBD1 agrees at 8 bases. CDR1 is KGHSH, CDR2 LQKENI, per germline. This CDR3 has 16 amino acids. After removal of 5 bases from V and 1 base from J, the junction contained 7 bases not matched to a gene. The CDR3 nucleotides read TGTGCCAGCTCATTTTCAGGGGGCGGGAGCAATCAGCCCCAGCATTTT. Amino acids: CASSFSGGGSNQPQHF.

The chain carries TRBV4-1 and TRBJ1-1; no reliable D call. The CDR3 is 14 amino acids. V gave up 5 bases and J gave up 2 bases, with 12 bases separating them. Germline values: CDR1 MGHRA, CDR2 YSYEKL. CDR3 bases: TGCGCCAGCAGCTTAAATATTGTTAACACTGAAGCTTTCTTT. Translation gives CASSLNIVNTEAFF.

About this clone itself: This may stem from a read error, because a much larger clone lies one nucleotide away. Other DNA sequences of this sample code for an identical CDR3. The V gene is TRBV5-6, the J gene TRBJ2-2; 7 bases agree with TRBD1. The germline V gene has CDR1 SGHDT and CDR2 YYEEEE. Losses at the gene ends were 0 bases for V and 3 bases for J; bases not matched to a gene: 2. The CDR3 is 15 residues long. DNA of the CDR3: TGTGCCAGCAGCTTGGTTCAGGGGGACACCGGGGAGCTGTTTTTT. Protein: CASSLVQGDTGELFF.

This clone was detected only once. The chain couples TRBV19 to TRBJ1-6; 7 nucleotides align to TRBD1. V lost 3 bases and J lost 5; bases outside the gene matches: 13. The CDR3 is 18 residues long. Germline loops: CDR1 LNHDA, CDR2 SQIVND (reference sequence). The DNA of the CDR3 is TGTGCCAGTAGTATGAGGAGACAGGGAGTGAGGGATAATTCACCCCTCCACTTT. Translation: CASSMRRQGVRDNSPLHF.

In its sample, this clone was seen once. This chain links TRBV28 with TRBJ1-2; 7 positions agree with TRBD1. Trimming removed 2 bases from V and 8 bases from J; junction bases left unmatched: 17. The CDR3 spans 17 residues. CDR1 and CDR2 from the germline V gene are MDHEN and SYDVKM. CDR3 in amino acids: CASSLEGQPGKRGGYTF. The CDR3 DNA reads as TGTGCCAGCAGTTTAGAGGGACAGCCGGGAAAAAGGGGGGGCTACACCTTC.

V and J are TRBV18 and TRBJ1-3; no clear D gene. The CDR3 runs 14 residues. CDR1 is KGHSH and CDR2 is LQKENI in the germline V gene. Deletions cut 5 bases from V and 4 bases from J, with 12 bases between. The CDR3 nucleotides are TGTGCCAGCTCAAGTTCTGGAGGAGGAAACACCATATATTTT. Translating gives CASSSSGGGNTIYF.

The V and J genes are TRBV10-3 and TRBJ1-2; 8 bases are shared with TRBD1. The junction had 9 bases not matched to a gene; V was cut back by 6 bases and J by 6 bases. This CDR3 has 14 amino acids. The germline V gene encodes CDR1 ENHRY and CDR2 SYGVKD. The CDR3 is CAISLRAGGDGYTF. The DNA for the CDR3 is TGTGCCATCAGCCTGCGGGCAGGGGGCGATGGCTACACCTTC.

V usage is TRBV19 and J usage is TRBJ1-4; TRBD1 agrees at 9 bases. The CDR3 is made up of 15 amino acids. Germline CDR1 LNHDA, CDR2 SQIVND (reference sequence). Trimming took 1 base from V and 6 from J; bases not matched to a gene: 3. The CDR3 sequence: CASSIVGQGDEKLFF. The DNA of the CDR3 is TGTGCCAGTAGTATAGTGGGACAGGGAGATGAAAAACTGTTTTTT.

This chain connects TRBV14 to TRBJ1-4; TRBD1 aligns across 7 bases. CDR1 and CDR2 from the germline V gene are SGHDN and FVKESK. The CDR3 contains 15 residues. With V trimmed by 2 bases and J by 3 bases, 3 bases remained unmatched. This CDR3 reads CASSQPGQPNEKLFF. The CDR3 DNA reads as TGTGCCAGCAGCCAACCGGGACAGCCTAATGAAAAACTGTTTTTT. The whole variable domain, remainder taken from reference TRBV14 and TRBJ1-4, is EAGVTQFPSHSVIEKGQTVTLRCDPISGHDNLYWYRRVMGKEIKFLLHFVKESKQDESGMPNNRFLAERTGGTYSTLKVQPAELEDSGVYFCASSQPGQPNEKLFFGSGTQLSVL.

The V call is TRBV12-2, the J call TRBJ2-7; the DNA was not used to check the table's D call, TRBD2. TRBV12-2 is annotated as a pseudogene. The CDR3 sequence is 14 residues long. The CDR3 sequence is CASRLDESAYEQYF. Here the CDR3 DNA reads TGTGCAAGTCGCTTAGATGAGTCCGCCTACGAGCAGTACTTC.

The chain links TRBV11-1 to TRBJ2-1, with D perhaps matching TRBD2 (6 bases). Trimming took 5 bases from V and 8 from J, leaving 10 bases between them. The CDR3 is 12 amino acids. Germline V CDR1 and CDR2: SGHAT, FQDESV (reference sequence). The CDR3 DNA reads TGTGCCAGCAGCCTGGGACTCCATGAGCAGTTCTTC. Its protein is CASSLGLHEQFF.

The V call is TRBV30, the J call TRBJ2-7; tentative D call: TRBD1 (7 bases). CDR1 is GTSNPN and CDR2 is SVGIG in the germline V gene (reference sequence). The V gene lost 1 base and the J gene lost 3 bases, with 16 bases spanning the gap. The CDR3 spans 15 residues. CDR3 sequence: CAWSATRQGGYEQYF. The CDR3 DNA reads TGTGCCTGGAGTGCCACTAGACAGGGAGGCTACGAGCAGTACTTC.

The V and J genes are TRBV15 and TRBJ1-5; no clear D gene. The germline V gene encodes CDR1 LNHNV and CDR2 YYDKDF (reference sequence). The CDR3 extends over 15 amino acids. V dropped 1 base and J dropped 7 bases, with 14 bases sitting between them. As DNA, the CDR3 is TGTGCCACCAGCAGAGTTGAGGATCTCGGGCAGCCCCAGCATTTT. Amino acids: CATSRVEDLGQPQHF.

This chain connects TRBV3-1 (or the pseudogene TRBV3-2) to TRBJ2-5; TRBD2 matches at 14 bases. V shed 4 bases, J shed 4 bases, and the junction held 11 bases outside the gene matches. Per germline, CDR1 LGHDT and CDR2 YNNKEL (reference sequence). This CDR3 contains 18 residues. The DNA for the CDR3 is TGTGCCAGCAGCCGTACCCAGACTAGCGGGGGGGCGGGAGAGACCCAGTACTTC. Protein sequence: CASSRTQTSGGAGETQYF.

The chain is built from TRBV5-1 and TRBJ1-2; 9 bases are shared with TRBD1. The V and J ends lost 4 bases and 8 bases, in that order; junction bases with no gene match: 12. Germline V gene sequence: CDR1 SGHRS, CDR2 YFSETQ. This CDR3 is built from 15 residues. The CDR3 loop is CASSIGGQGPKGYTF. Here the CDR3 DNA reads TGCGCCAGCAGCATTGGGGGACAGGGCCCAAAGGGCTACACCTTC.